The 22 T cell receptor beta chains given below trace back to one sample, sequenced in a study of OX40 agonist ivuxolimab in advanced cancers. To prepare the library, the immunoSEQ multiplex PCR assay was applied. In its TCRdb copy, this immuneACCESS table keeps in-frame sequences only and misses some clones. Where compared with another copy, unresolved V genes explain less than half of these, and the others have no known cause. In all, the sample holds tens of thousands of clones, and approximately 85% of those were seen once. 17% of the sample is in the top ten clones. Material: CD4+ or CD8+ T cells sorted from blood, obtained in a trial of the OX40 agonist ivuxolimab. The receptor source for this set is an adult with an advanced solid tumor such as melanoma, head and neck, liver or kidney cancer.

To note about this clone: The same CDR3 can be traced to other DNA sequences in this sample. The V call is TRBV29-1, the J call TRBJ2-3; D is unresolved. Looked up from germline, CDR1 is SQVTM and CDR2 is ANQGSEA. Trimming removed 2 bases from V and 2 bases from J, with 8 bases in between. The CDR3 loop spans 13 amino acids. CDR3: CSVEPPSTDTQYF. The CDR3 DNA follows: TGCAGCGTTGAACCCCCCTCCACAGATACGCAGTATTTT.

The chain recombines TRBV28 with TRBJ2-7; possibly TRBD2 for D (6 bases). Germline lookup yields CDR1 MDHEN and CDR2 SYDVKM. The CDR3 totals 14 residues. V dropped 2 bases and J dropped 7 bases, with 15 bases sitting between them. The CDR3 loop is CASSLVGGNREQYF. The CDR3 bases are TGTGCCAGCAGTTTAGTGGGAGGTAATCGGGAGCAGTACTTC.

This clone came up a few times. The rearrangement joins TRBV28 to TRBJ1-4; the D is unclear. This CDR3 has 11 amino acids. V was pared by 6 bases and J by 8 bases, with 7 bases between. Germline V CDR1 and CDR2: MDHEN, SYDVKM. CDR3 DNA sequence: TGTGCCAGCAGGGAACAGGAAAAACTGTTTTTT. Protein sequence: CASREQEKLFF.

Here the CDR3 reads CASSLAQGAGNTIYF. DNA of the CDR3: TGTGCCAGCAGCTTGGCACAGGGAGCTGGAAACACCATATATTTT. The rearrangement uses TRBV5-6 and TRBJ1-3; D is possibly TRBD1 (6 bases). The V and J ends lost 0 bases and 2 bases respectively, with 9 bases between them. The CDR3 covers 15 residues. Germline values: CDR1 SGHDT, CDR2 YYEEEE.

The chain has TRBV11-3 and TRBJ2-5, with 12 nucleotides matching TRBD2. Unmatched junction bases numbered 3, after V lost 2 bases and J lost 5 bases. The CDR3 is made up of 15 amino acids. Germline V gene sequence: CDR1 SGHNT, CDR2 YENEEA. This CDR3 reads CASSLLTSGGETQYF. CDR3 in DNA: TGTGCCAGCAGCTTACTTACTAGCGGGGGGGAGACCCAGTACTTC.

The chain links TRBV29-1 to TRBJ2-3, with TRBD1 matching over 7 bases. This CDR3 spans 14 amino acids. The V and J ends lost 2 bases and 0 bases, in that order; junction bases with no gene match: 2. Germline CDR1 is SQVTM and CDR2 is ANQGSEA. The CDR3 is CSVEPGQSTDTQYF. CDR3 nucleotides: TGCAGCGTTGAACCGGGACAGAGCACAGATACGCAGTATTTT.

The chain couples TRBV6-1 to TRBJ1-5; 7 nucleotides agree with TRBD1. Per the germline V gene, CDR1 is MNHNS and CDR2 is SASEGT. V trimming: 7 bases; J trimming: 6 bases; junction bases outside the gene matches: 9. The CDR3 totals 14 residues. CDR3 DNA sequence: TGTGCCAGCAACCCGACAGGGCTAGGTCAGCCCCAGCATTTT. This gives the protein CASNPTGLGQPQHF.

The J gene is TRBJ1-1, the V gene TRBV19; D gene unclear. From germline, CDR1 is LNHDA and CDR2 SQIVND (reference sequence). The V gene lost 3 bases and the J gene lost 10 bases, with 15 bases spanning the gap. This CDR3 has 13 amino acids. CDR3 in amino acids: CASSMDRSVGAFF. CDR3 in DNA: TGTGCCAGTAGTATGGACCGCTCTGTTGGAGCTTTCTTT. Full variable domain (outside the CDR3, taken from reference TRBV19 and TRBJ1-1): DGGITQSPKYLFRKEGQNVTLSCEQNLNHDAMYWYRQDPGQGLRLIYYSQIVNDFQKGDIAEGYSVSREKKESFPLTVTSAQKNPTAFYLCASSMDRSVGAFFGQGTRLTVV.

The chain links TRBV5-1 to TRBJ1-1, with D uncertain. Germline lookup yields CDR1 SGHRS and CDR2 YFSETQ. Trimming removed 3 bases at V and 0 bases at J, with 12 bases between. The CDR3 is made up of 15 amino acids. This chain's CDR3 is CASSYSQRMNTEAFF. The CDR3 DNA sequence: TGCGCCAGCAGCTACAGTCAGCGAATGAACACTGAAGCTTTCTTT.

The chain links TRBV18 to TRBJ2-7, with 11 bases lining up with TRBD2. The V and J ends lost 3 bases and 2 bases, in that order; junction bases with no gene match: 3. Germline V gives CDR1 KGHSH, CDR2 LQKENI. There are 15 residues in the CDR3. The CDR3 region is CASSPGTSGTYEQYF. CDR3 sequence (DNA): TGTGCCAGCTCACCTGGGACTAGCGGAACCTACGAGCAGTACTTC.

V gene TRBV7-2 combines with J gene TRBJ2-3; D tentatively fits TRBD1 or TRBD2 (5 bases each). The CDR3 runs to 16 residues. In germline, CDR1 is SGHTA, CDR2 FQGNSA. The ends were cut back, 6 bases at V and 2 bases at J, with 18 bases in the middle. The DNA for the CDR3 is TGTGCCAGCAGATTGGGCGTGTGGGGGAACACAGATACGCAGTATTTT. This sequence encodes CASRLGVWGNTDTQYF.

This chain connects TRBV5-4 to TRBJ2-7; 7 bases agree with TRBD2. Per the germline V gene, CDR1 is SGHNT and CDR2 is YYREEE (reference sequence). J was trimmed by 5 bases and V by 1 base; bases with no gene match: 3. This CDR3 is built from 13 residues. CDR3 bases: TGTGCCAGCAGCTTGTTAGCGGGCCACGAGCAGTACTTC. Translated, it gives CASSLLAGHEQYF.

The chain employs TRBV9 and TRBJ2-1; D is uncertain. The CDR3 runs 16 residues. V was cut by 0 bases and J by 0 bases, with 10 bases left in between. Germline-derived CDR1 and CDR2 are SGDLS and YYNGEE. CDR3 protein: CASSVAGGSSYNEQFF. CDR3 DNA sequence: TGTGCCAGCAGCGTAGCGGGTGGTAGCTCCTACAATGAGCAGTTCTTC.

The chain is built from TRBV20-1 and TRBJ1-2, with unresolved D. The CDR3 has 11 amino acids. Germline V gives CDR1 DFQATT, CDR2 SNEGSKA (reference sequence). Trimming stripped 4 bases from V and 8 bases from J, with 11 bases between. CDR3 in amino acids: CSAISVWGYTF. CDR3 DNA sequence: TGCAGTGCTATTAGTGTTTGGGGCTACACCTTC.

The chain employs TRBV5-6 and TRBJ2-1; D may be TRBD2 (6 bases). V lost 2 bases to trimming and J lost 7 bases, with 13 bases between them. The CDR3 is 14 amino acids. Looked up from germline, CDR1 is SGHDT and CDR2 is YYEEEE. The CDR3 DNA sequence: TGTGCCAGCAGCTTCGAAACGGGAGTGAATGAGCAGTTCTTC. Protein: CASSFETGVNEQFF.

The V call is TRBV11-2, the J call TRBJ2-2; D remains ambiguous. V dropped 4 bases and J dropped 3 bases, with 12 bases sitting between them. The CDR3 loop spans 15 amino acids. Germline CDR1 reads SGHAT; CDR2 reads FQNNGV. In DNA, the CDR3 is TGTGCCAGCAGCTCAGACGGAATCTACACCGGGGAGCTGTTTTTT. As protein: CASSSDGIYTGELFF.

This chain connects TRBV5-6 to TRBJ2-5; unclear D gene. V was trimmed by 4 bases and J by 0 bases, leaving 13 bases between them. CDR1 is SGHDT, CDR2 YYEEEE, per germline. The CDR3 runs to 15 residues. Here the CDR3 DNA reads TGTGCCAGCAGCCGCCGAGGAATGTACCAAGAGACCCAGTACTTC. It yields the protein CASSRRGMYQETQYF.

The chain links TRBV6-5 to TRBJ1-5; 9 bases align to TRBD1. From germline, CDR1 is MNHEY and CDR2 SVGAGI. Trimming cost V 5 bases and J 5 bases; bases outside gene matches: 4. This CDR3 is 14 amino acids long. The CDR3: CASSTGGADQPQHF. The CDR3 DNA is TGTGCCAGCAGTACAGGGGGCGCAGATCAGCCCCAGCATTTT.

This clone was observed a few times. This chain joins TRBV10-3 and TRBJ2-3; tentative D call: TRBD2 (6 bases). The CDR3 has 16 amino acids. The germline V gene encodes CDR1 ENHRY and CDR2 SYGVKD. Trimming left V 7 bases short and J 2 bases short, with 19 bases between. In DNA form, the CDR3 reads TGTGCCATCACTGGGCGCGCGGGGTCTAACACAGATACGCAGTATTTT. Amino acid sequence: CAITGRAGSNTDTQYF.

The chain carries TRBV15 and TRBJ1-1, with D perhaps matching TRBD1 (5 bases). Germline V gives CDR1 LNHNV, CDR2 YYDKDF (reference sequence). The germline V and J ends were trimmed by 0 bases and 2 bases, with 10 bases remaining between them. The CDR3 totals 15 residues. CDR3 region: CATSRDDSFNTEAFF. The CDR3 DNA sequence: TGTGCCACCAGCAGAGATGACAGCTTTAACACTGAAGCTTTCTTT. The whole variable domain, filled in from reference TRBV15 and TRBJ1-1, reads DAMVIQNPRYQVTQFGKPVTLSCSQTLNHNVMYWYQQKSSQAPKLLFHYYDKDFNNEADTPDNFQSRRPNTSFCFLDIRSPGLGDTAMYLCATSRDDSFNTEAFFGQGTRLTVV.

The chain uses TRBV10-2 and TRBJ2-5; 9 positions match TRBD2. The CDR3 is 17 amino acids. Trimming removed 2 bases from V and 4 bases from J; junction bases left unmatched: 11. CDR1 and CDR2 from the germline V gene are WSHSY and SAAADI. Here the CDR3 DNA reads TGCGCCAGCAGTGAGAATACGTTAGCGGGAGTCATAGAGACCCAGTACTTC. This gives the protein CASSENTLAGVIETQYF.

This chain uses TRBV7-9 with TRBJ2-3; 10 positions agree with TRBD2. CDR1 is SEHNR, CDR2 FQNEAQ, per germline (reference sequence). The CDR3 is 18 residues long. The V segment lost 1 base and the J segment 4 bases; nucleotides outside the gene matches: 11. The CDR3 sequence: CASSLGLSSGSEADTQYF. The CDR3 DNA reads TGTGCCAGCAGCTTAGGATTGTCTAGCGGGAGTGAGGCAGATACGCAGTATTTT.